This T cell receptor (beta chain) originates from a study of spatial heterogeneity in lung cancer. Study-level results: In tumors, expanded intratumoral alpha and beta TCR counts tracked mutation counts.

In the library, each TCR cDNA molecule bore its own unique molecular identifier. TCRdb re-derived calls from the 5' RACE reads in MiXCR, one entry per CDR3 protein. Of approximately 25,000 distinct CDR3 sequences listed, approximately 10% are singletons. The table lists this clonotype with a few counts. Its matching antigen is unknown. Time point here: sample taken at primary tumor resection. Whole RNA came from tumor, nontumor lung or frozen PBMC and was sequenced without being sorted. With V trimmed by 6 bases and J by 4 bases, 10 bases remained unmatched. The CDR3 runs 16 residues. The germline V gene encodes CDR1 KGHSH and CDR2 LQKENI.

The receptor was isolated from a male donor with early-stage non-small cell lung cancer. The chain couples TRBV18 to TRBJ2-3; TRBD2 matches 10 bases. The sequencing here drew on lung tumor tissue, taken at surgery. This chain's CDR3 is CASSRSASGGADTQYF. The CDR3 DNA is TGTGCCAGCTCTCGAAGCGCAAGCGGGGGGGCAGATACGCAGTATTTT.